The 10 T cell receptor beta chains below all came from one sample that was sequenced in a study of T-cell reconstitution after alpha-beta-depleted transplantation in children. Construction of the TCRbeta library involved unique molecular identifiers. A single record per CDR3 protein comes from TCRdb applying MiXCR to the PCR reads. The table shows more than 400,000 distinct CDR3 sequences, with about 40% occurring only once. Source: PBMCs, taken before TCRalphabeta/CD19-depleted stem cell transplant. All receptors come from a girl aged 2 to 9 with aplastic anemia, due to receive a stem cell transplant.

This clonotype came up a few times. The DNA of the CDR3 is TGCGCCAGCAGCCCCGGGACTAGCGGGATCTACTTC. Its translation: CASSPGTSGIYF. The chain joins TRBV4-1 to TRBJ2-7; TRBD2 aligns across 13 bases. Per the germline V gene, CDR1 is MGHRA and CDR2 is YSYEKL. CDR3 length: 12 amino acids. Trimming removed 4 bases from V and 13 bases from J; junction bases left unmatched: 4.

This clonotype has ten or more counts. The rearrangement joins TRBV27 to TRBJ1-1; no reliable D call. The germline V and J ends were trimmed by 0 bases and 0 bases, with 8 bases remaining between them. This CDR3 has 15 amino acids. From germline, CDR1 is MNHEY and CDR2 SMNVEV (reference sequence). In DNA form, the CDR3 reads TGTGCCAGCAGTTTATCGGTCAGCTTGAACACTGAAGCTTTCTTT. Its translation: CASSLSVSLNTEAFF.

The J gene is TRBJ2-6, the V gene TRBV4-1; 7 bases match TRBD1. Trimming removed 2 bases from V and 5 bases from J; junction bases left unmatched: 3. The V gene's germline CDR1 is MGHRA and CDR2 YSYEKL. This CDR3 has 15 residues. The CDR3 DNA is TGCGCCAGCAGCCAAATCAGGGGGTGGGCCAACGTCCTGACTTTC. Protein product: CASSQIRGWANVLTF.

This clonotype has only a few counts. The chain carries TRBV20-1 and TRBJ2-3; TRBD2 matches 12 bases. V was pared by 6 bases and J by 4 bases, with 8 bases of the junction left unmatched. The CDR3 covers 15 residues. Germline V gives CDR1 DFQATT, CDR2 SNEGSKA (reference sequence). CDR3 coding DNA: TGCAGTGCACCGACTAGCGGGAGTGGCGCAGATACGCAGTATTTT. As protein: CSAPTSGSGADTQYF.

The V call is TRBV7-2, the J call TRBJ2-7, with TRBD1 matching 10 bases. CDR1 and CDR2 (germline): SGHTA, FQGNSA. V dropped 4 bases and J dropped 4; count of bases not matched to a gene: 7. The CDR3 is 15 residues long. The CDR3 region is CASSSPDRGRYEQYF. The DNA of the CDR3 is TGTGCCAGCAGCTCCCCGGACAGGGGGAGGTACGAGCAGTACTTC.

The J gene is TRBJ2-1, the V gene TRBV4-1; 7 positions agree with TRBD2. V dropped 0 bases and J dropped 4; count of bases not matched to a gene: 9. The CDR3 spans 17 residues. Germline V gene data show CDR1 as MGHRA and CDR2 as YSYEKL. The CDR3 nucleotides read TGCGCCAGCAGCCAAGATCGGGGGGAATCCCCGTACAATGAGCAGTTCTTC. This gives the protein CASSQDRGESPYNEQFF.

The rearrangement uses TRBV20-1 and TRBJ2-7; a possible D gene is TRBD2 (6 bases). This CDR3 contains 14 residues. Germline-derived CDR1 and CDR2 are DFQATT and SNEGSKA (reference sequence). V gave up 5 bases and J gave up 0 bases, with 14 bases separating them. CDR3: CSASAGRFSYEQYF. In DNA, the CDR3 is TGCAGTGCTTCTGCGGGACGCTTCTCCTACGAGCAGTACTTC.

This clonotype was seen ten or more times. CDR3 nucleotide sequence: TGCGCCAGCAGCCCCAACAGGGGGCAAGGAGGCACTGAAGCTTTCTTT. Translated: CASSPNRGQGGTEAFF. This chain joins TRBV5-1 and TRBJ1-1, with 9 bases lining up with TRBD1. The V and J ends lost 4 bases and 4 bases, in that order; junction bases with no gene match: 11. Germline V gene sequence: CDR1 SGHRS, CDR2 YFSETQ. The CDR3 loop spans 16 amino acids. The complete variable domain, with remaining parts taken from reference TRBV5-1 and TRBJ1-1, reads KAGVTQTPRYLIKTRGQQVTLSCSPISGHRSVSWYQQTPGQGLQFLFEYFSETQRNKGNFPGRFSGRQFSNSRSEMNVSTLELGDSALYLCASSPNRGQGGTEAFFGQGTRLTVV.

This rearrangement joins TRBV15 to TRBJ2-1, with 9 bases that match TRBD2. This CDR3 is 15 amino acids long. Germline V gene lookup returns CDR1 LNHNV and CDR2 YYDKDF (reference sequence). The V and J ends lost 1 base and 8 bases, in that order; junction bases with no gene match: 6. CDR3 sequence: CATSRGGGGAHEQFF. For the CDR3, the DNA is TGTGCCACCAGCAGAGGCGGCGGGGGGGCACATGAGCAGTTCTTC.

The sample holds a few counts of this clonotype. The chain combines TRBV5-4 with TRBJ2-5, with 12 bases identical to TRBD1. The CDR3 is 19 residues long. Germline V gives CDR1 SGHNT, CDR2 YYREEE (reference sequence). V was pared by 0 bases and J by 1 base, with 10 bases of the junction left unmatched. The CDR3 nucleotides are TGTGCCAGCAGCTTGGGGATCTTCGGGGGACAGGGGGCCCAAGAGACCCAGTACTTC. This codes for CASSLGIFGGQGAQETQYF.